The 14 T cell receptor beta chains reported below all come from one sample, sequenced in a study of response to subunit inactivated influenza vaccine (dated by TCRdb to the late 2010s). The library came from RT-PCR. Sequenced on an Illumina HiSeq 2500. TCRdb applied fastp at Q25 and MiXCR to the public reads, then kept only in-frame beta chains. Entries that share a CDR3 protein sequence are merged under the most common genes and DNA. This sample holds approximately 160,000 distinct CDR3 sequences; approximately 11% were observed only once. The ten largest clonotypes hold approximately 35% of the sample. The sequencing here drew on CD8+ T cells sorted from PBMCs, taken about 23 months after vaccination. The origin of the receptors is a man aged 45 to 70 who received an inactivated influenza vaccine. Donor details come from another sample of the same person, matched by shared clones.

This clonotype was detected only a few times. This chain joins TRBV28 and TRBJ2-5, with a tentative D call TRBD1 (5 bases). Trimming cost V 3 bases and J 3 bases, with 17 bases left between them. CDR1 and CDR2 (germline): MDHEN, SYDVKM. The CDR3 extends over 16 amino acids. DNA of the CDR3: TGTGCCAGCAGTTTTGATAGGTGGACAACTAAAGAGACCCAGTACTTC. It is translated as CASSFDRWTTKETQYF. Using reference TRBV28 and TRBJ2-5 for the parts outside the CDR3, the full variable domain is DVKVTQSSRYLVKRTGEKVFLECVQDMDHENMFWYRQDPGLGLRLIYFSYDVKMKEKGDIPEGYSVSREKKERFSLILESASTNQTSMYLCASSFDRWTTKETQYFGPGTRLLVL.

This clonotype turned up a few times. CDR3 region: CASSSEEMTGLENEQFF. The CDR3 nucleotides read TGTGCCAGCAGCTCCGAGGAAATGACGGGATTGGAAAATGAGCAGTTCTTC. This chain links TRBV5-6 with TRBJ2-1, with TRBD2 as a possible D gene (5 bases). The CDR3 is made up of 17 amino acids. Germline V CDR1 and CDR2: SGHDT, YYEEEE. Trimming removed 3 bases from V and 7 bases from J, with 23 bases in between.

CDR3 sequence reads: CASSPNGLVDNEQFF. The CDR3 region has the DNA TGTGCCAGCAGCCCAAACGGACTAGTCGACAATGAGCAGTTCTTC. The genes are TRBV12-3 or TRBV12-4 and TRBJ2-1, with 7 bases matching TRBD2. The CDR3 is 15 residues long. The V segment lost 6 bases and the J segment 5 bases; nucleotides outside the gene matches: 10.

The chain uses TRBV4-2 and TRBJ1-5, with D possibly TRBD1 on 5 matching bases. Germline CDR1 LGHNA, CDR2 YNFKEQ. The V end lost 0 bases, the J end lost 4 bases, and 10 bases lay between the germline ends. The CDR3 runs 15 residues. The CDR3 bases are TGTGCCAGCAGCCAAGATGGGACCATGAATCAGCCCCAGCATTTT. This translates into CASSQDGTMNQPQHF.

This clonotype came up a few times. In DNA, the CDR3 is TGTGCCAGCAGTTACGGACAGAACTACGAGCAGTACTTC. This gives the protein CASSYGQNYEQYF. The rearrangement joins TRBV6-5 to TRBJ2-7; TRBD1 is a possible D gene (6 bases). The germline V and J ends were trimmed by 2 bases and 3 bases, with 8 bases remaining between them. The CDR3 length is 13 residues. Germline V gene data show CDR1 as MNHEY and CDR2 as SVGAGI.

The chain carries TRBV10-3 and TRBJ2-7; D is possibly TRBD2 (6 bases). The CDR3 runs to 13 residues. Germline lookup yields CDR1 ENHRY and CDR2 SYGVKD. Trimming stripped 6 bases from V and 5 bases from J, with 14 bases between. CDR3 region: CAIRAGTGDEQYF. The DNA for the CDR3 is TGTGCCATCAGGGCGGGGACTGGAGACGAGCAGTACTTC.

The chain employs TRBV4-1 and TRBJ1-4; 7 bases line up with TRBD1. The CDR3 runs 16 residues. After removal of 0 bases from V and 4 bases from J, the junction contained 5 bases not matched to a gene. From germline, CDR1 is MGHRA and CDR2 YSYEKL. The CDR3: CASSQEEGQINEKLFF. Here the CDR3 DNA reads TGCGCCAGCAGCCAAGAGGAGGGACAGATTAATGAAAAACTGTTTTTT.

The chain has TRBV11-2 and TRBJ1-5; D unclear. The germline CDR1 and CDR2 sequences are SGHAT and FQNNGV. The ends were cut back, 0 bases at V and 0 bases at J, with 21 bases in the middle. This CDR3 region has 20 residues. The CDR3 DNA sequence: TGTGCCAGCAGCTTAGAGGACTTTCACCGTTATACCGATAGCAATCAGCCCCAGCATTTT. It yields the protein CASSLEDFHRYTDSNQPQHF.

This clonotype was detected a few times. The rearrangement links TRBV28 to TRBJ2-5, with 7 bases matching TRBD2. With 2 bases clipped from V and 5 bases from J, the junction kept 5 bases outside the gene matches. CDR1 and CDR2 (germline): MDHEN, SYDVKM. The CDR3 has 14 residues. The CDR3 DNA is TGTGCCAGCAGTTTAAAGGGCGGGAGTGAGACCCAGTACTTC. It codes for CASSLKGGSETQYF.

This clonotype was observed at least ten times. The rearrangement links TRBV29-1 to TRBJ2-1, with D perhaps TRBD1 or TRBD2 (6 bases each). The germline V gene has CDR1 SQVTM and CDR2 ANQGSEA. This CDR3 comprises 15 residues. Trimming took off 2 bases at V and 4 bases at J, with 15 bases between the two ends. CDR3 protein: CSVESPGAIYNEQFF. The CDR3 bases are TGCAGCGTTGAAAGTCCGGGGGCCATATACAATGAGCAGTTCTTC.

DNA for the CDR3: TGTGCCAGCAGCTCGGGGGCCTCTGGAAACACCATATATTTT. Translation: CASSSGASGNTIYF. The chain recombines TRBV7-9 with TRBJ1-3; a weak D match, TRBD1 (6 bases). Germline CDR1 reads SEHNR; CDR2 reads FQNEAQ (reference sequence). The CDR3 spans 14 residues. The V end was cut by 4 bases, the J end by 0 bases, with 7 bases between.

The chain has TRBV9 and TRBJ2-1, with TRBD2 matching over 7 bases. Germline V lookup: CDR1 SGDLS, CDR2 YYNGEE. The CDR3 has 16 amino acids. V was clipped by 3 bases and J by 1 base; unmatched bases: 7. The CDR3, as DNA: TGTGCCAGCAGCGCGAGCCGCGGGAGATCCTACAATGAGCAGTTCTTC. The encoded protein is CASSASRGRSYNEQFF.

This clonotype has just a few counts. J is TRBJ2-1 and V is TRBV10-3; D possibly corresponds to TRBD2 (7 bases). This CDR3 is built from 14 residues. CDR1 and CDR2 from the germline V gene are ENHRY and SYGVKD. V lost 4 bases and J lost 7, with 14 bases in between. The DNA for the CDR3 is TGTGCCATCAGTGGGGGGGGGCTAGCGAATGAGCAGTTCTTC. Protein product: CAISGGGLANEQFF.

This clonotype was detected a few times. V gene TRBV4-3 combines with J gene TRBJ2-7, with D possibly TRBD1 on 5 matching bases. Germline values: CDR1 LGHNA, CDR2 YSLEER. The ends were cut back, 0 bases at V and 2 bases at J, with 17 bases in the middle. This CDR3 has 17 residues. CDR3 DNA: TGCGCCAGCAGCCAAGATTGGCAGGGCGCATCGGCCTACGAGCAGTACTTC. It specifies CASSQDWQGASAYEQYF.